These 27 T cell receptor beta chains originate from one sample sequenced in a study of blood T cell repertoires in COVID-19. Clones were read by immunoSEQ multiplex PCR, and TCRdb kept only the in-frame ones, dropping some. This sample yields around 250,000 clones, of which roughly 87% are seen a single time; about 0.65% belongs to the top ten. Sequencing input: peripheral blood. The receptors were sampled from a human donor in a cohort sampled during active COVID-19.

V gene TRBV10-3 combines with J gene TRBJ2-7; D perhaps matches TRBD2 (5 bases). Germline loops: CDR1 ENHRY, CDR2 SYGVKD. V dropped 4 bases and J dropped 5 bases, with 12 bases sitting between them. This CDR3 has 13 residues. DNA of the CDR3: TGTGCCATCAGTGGTTGGACTTTCGACGAGCAGTACTTC. Residues: CAISGWTFDEQYF.

The chain couples TRBV4-2 to TRBJ2-4; TRBD2 aligns across 7 bases. The J segment lost 0 bases and the V segment lost 0 bases, leaving 14 bases of the junction unmatched. Germline V gene lookup returns CDR1 LGHNA and CDR2 YNFKEQ. This CDR3 region has 20 residues. Here the CDR3 DNA reads TGTGCCAGCAGCCAAGATCCGACGGTCGGACTAGGAGAAGCCAAAAACATTCAGTACTTC. This gives the protein CASSQDPTVGLGEAKNIQYF.

J is TRBJ1-1 and V is TRBV3-1 (or the pseudogene TRBV3-2); 11 bases fit TRBD1. The CDR3 runs to 13 residues. Germline CDR1 reads LGHDT; CDR2 reads YNNKEL (reference sequence). Germline trimming cut 4 bases from V and 10 bases from J; bases unmatched to any gene: 5. CDR3 sequence reads: CASSPRDRGIAFF. The CDR3 DNA reads TGTGCCAGCAGCCCCCGGGACAGGGGGATAGCTTTCTTT.

Only one count was recorded for this clone. The V gene is TRBV6-2 or TRBV6-3, the J gene TRBJ2-4; D is perhaps TRBD2 (6 bases). Trimming took 6 bases from V and 7 from J, leaving 22 bases between them. Germline lookup yields CDR1 MNHEY and CDR2 SVGEGT. The CDR3 is made up of 16 amino acids. CDR3 amino acids: CASSNPVGGIMNIQYF. The CDR3, as DNA: TGTGCCAGCAGCAACCCCGTTGGCGGGATCATGAACATTCAGTACTTC.

The chain employs TRBV4-1 and TRBJ1-4, with a weak D call TRBD1 (5 bases). V was shortened by 4 bases and J by 3 bases, with 27 bases between the two germline ends. In germline, CDR1 is MGHRA, CDR2 YSYEKL. This CDR3 contains 20 residues. The CDR3 region is CASSPPYPGLREVANEKLFF. CDR3 bases: TGCGCCAGCAGCCCGCCGTACCCGGGACTCCGGGAGGTGGCTAATGAAAAACTGTTTTTT.

The V call is TRBV28, the J call TRBJ1-3, with 9 nucleotides matching TRBD1. Germline V gene sequence: CDR1 MDHEN, CDR2 SYDVKM. CDR3 length equals 16 residues. V gave up 3 bases and J gave up 2 bases; unmatched junction bases: 5. The CDR3 sequence: CASSLGWTGAGNTIYF. The CDR3 nucleotides are TGTGCCAGCAGTTTGGGCTGGACAGGGGCTGGAAACACCATATATTTT.

J is TRBJ2-3 and V is TRBV11-3; possibly TRBD2 for D (6 bases). Germline assignment: CDR1 SGHNT and CDR2 YENEEA. The CDR3 loop spans 15 amino acids. V lost 1 base to trimming and J lost 2 bases, with 10 bases between them. CDR3 in amino acids: CASSLVSGYTDTQYF. CDR3 nucleotides: TGTGCCAGCAGCTTAGTGAGCGGGTACACAGATACGCAGTATTTT.

The chain is built from TRBV7-3 and TRBJ2-1, with 12 bases matching TRBD2. Germline V gene data show CDR1 as SGHTA and CDR2 as FQGTGA. CDR3 length: 15 amino acids. V lost 0 bases, J lost 7 bases, and 1 base stayed unmatched. The DNA of the CDR3 is TGTGCCAGCAGCTTAACTGGACTAGCGGGAAATGAGCAGTTCTTC. Residues: CASSLTGLAGNEQFF.

This rearrangement joins TRBV3-1 (or the pseudogene TRBV3-2) to TRBJ2-2, with D possibly being TRBD2 (6 bases). Germline CDR1 is LGHDT and CDR2 is YNNKEL (reference sequence). V lost 1 base to trimming and J lost 5 bases, with 17 bases between them. The CDR3 extends over 17 amino acids. CDR3 in amino acids: CASSQGWRGDDTGELFF. In DNA, the CDR3 is TGTGCCAGCAGCCAAGGTTGGAGGGGCGACGATACCGGGGAGCTGTTTTTT.

A single count supports this clone. The chain carries TRBV27 and TRBJ2-3; TRBD2 matches at 10 bases. The CDR3 runs 17 residues. With V trimmed by 5 bases and J by 0 bases, 8 bases remained unmatched. Germline V lookup: CDR1 MNHEY, CDR2 SMNVEV (reference sequence). CDR3 DNA sequence: TGTGCCAGCAGTCCTCAGGGGACTAGCGTAAGCACAGATACGCAGTATTTT. Translating it yields CASSPQGTSVSTDTQYF.

The V gene is TRBV5-4, the J gene TRBJ1-2; the D is unclear. The germline gives CDR1 SGHNT, CDR2 YYREEE (reference sequence). V lost 4 bases and J 2 bases, leaving 12 bases between the germline ends. The CDR3 contains 14 residues. Written as DNA, the CDR3 is TGTGCCAGCAGCCACCAGACTCAGAACTATGGCTACACCTTC. This codes for CASSHQTQNYGYTF.

This clone has just a few counts. The rearrangement joins TRBV2 to TRBJ1-5; D might be TRBD1 (5 bases). The CDR3 length is 13 residues. The V gene's germline CDR1 is SNHLY and CDR2 FYNNEI. The V and J ends lost 7 bases and 6 bases respectively, with 13 bases between them. Here the CDR3 reads CASTLGGSQPQHF. The CDR3 bases are TGTGCCAGCACCTTGGGGGGAAGTCAGCCCCAGCATTTT.

This clone was counted a single time. The chain is built from TRBV11-2 and TRBJ2-1; D gene unclear. The germline gives CDR1 SGHAT, CDR2 FQNNGV. The CDR3 totals 14 residues. V was pared by 2 bases and J by 2 bases, with 7 bases between. The CDR3, as DNA: TGTGCCAGCAGCTTATTAGTGGCCTACAATGAGCAGTTCTTC. It encodes CASSLLVAYNEQFF.

The rearrangement links TRBV5-1 to TRBJ2-7; D is possibly TRBD2 (5 bases). Between the trimmed V and J ends, which lost 8 bases and 4 bases, there was a span of 13 bases. The CDR3 totals 12 residues. In germline, CDR1 is SGHRS, CDR2 YFSETQ. In nucleotides, the CDR3 is TGCGCCAGTAGGAGGACTCATTACGAGCAGTACTTC. It encodes CASRRTHYEQYF.

This chain joins TRBV6-1 and TRBJ2-7; weak D call: TRBD2 (5 bases). CDR3 length: 15 amino acids. V lost 0 bases and J lost 2, with 11 bases in between. Per germline, CDR1 MNHNS and CDR2 SASEGT. CDR3 residues: CASSEARAEPYEQYF. The CDR3 nucleotides are TGTGCCAGCAGTGAAGCGCGGGCAGAACCCTACGAGCAGTACTTC.

The chain carries TRBV10-3 and TRBJ1-5; the D is unclear. Germline assignment: CDR1 ENHRY and CDR2 SYGVKD. The V gene lost 0 bases and the J gene lost 9 bases, with 12 bases spanning the gap. CDR3 size: 14 residues. The chain's CDR3 is CAISESTRLGPQHF. The CDR3 nucleotides are TGTGCCATCAGTGAGTCGACTCGATTGGGGCCCCAGCATTTT.

The CDR3 region is CASSLAPPSGRWYEQYF. The CDR3 DNA sequence: TGTGCCAGCAGCTTAGCCCCTCCTAGCGGGAGGTGGTACGAGCAGTACTTC. V is TRBV7-9 and J is TRBJ2-7; 11 bases line up with TRBD2. V shed 0 bases and J 4 bases; nucleotides not matched to a gene: 8. The germline V gene has CDR1 SEHNR and CDR2 FQNEAQ (reference sequence). The CDR3 consists of 17 residues.

V is TRBV25-1 and J is TRBJ2-7, with TRBD1 identical over 9 bases. Germline-derived CDR1 and CDR2 are MGHDK and SYGVNS. With V trimmed by 0 bases and J by 5 bases, 5 bases remained unmatched. The CDR3 loop spans 15 amino acids. The DNA for the CDR3 is TGTGCCAGCAGTGAATATAAGACAGGGGGGAACGAGCAGTACTTC. This codes for CASSEYKTGGNEQYF.

The V call is TRBV6-5, the J call TRBJ2-3; unclear D gene. Germline CDR1 reads MNHEY; CDR2 reads SVGAGI. This CDR3 has 12 residues. The V and J ends lost 4 bases and 4 bases respectively, with 6 bases between them. Written as DNA, the CDR3 is TGTGCCAGCAGTTCTCAGTCAGATACGCAGTATTTT. Translating it yields CASSSQSDTQYF.

The chain joins TRBV6-5 to TRBJ2-7, with 10 bases fitting TRBD1. Looked up from germline, CDR1 is MNHEY and CDR2 is SVGAGI. The CDR3 runs 14 residues. V dropped 2 bases and J dropped 2; count of bases not matched to a gene: 0. Here the CDR3 DNA reads TGTGCCAGCAGTTACGGGACAGGGGCCTACGAGCAGTACTTC. Protein sequence: CASSYGTGAYEQYF.

The rearrangement links TRBV7-2 to TRBJ1-2; no firm D call. Trimming took 2 bases from V and 0 from J, leaving 16 bases between them. The germline gives CDR1 SGHTA, CDR2 FQGNSA. This CDR3 spans 17 amino acids. CDR3 protein: CASSLFPGSTANYGYTF. The CDR3 coding sequence is TGTGCCAGCAGCTTATTCCCAGGAAGTACAGCTAACTATGGCTACACCTTC.

The chain uses TRBV5-4 and TRBJ2-7; perhaps TRBD1 as D (7 bases). This CDR3 is 14 amino acids long. V lost 3 bases and J 6 bases, leaving 16 bases between the germline ends. Germline CDR1 is SGHNT and CDR2 is YYREEE (reference sequence). CDR3 in DNA: TGTGCCAGCAGCTGGAGGGGCAGGGGGTCCGAGCAGTACTTC. Translation: CASSWRGRGSEQYF.

This clone was seen a few times. J is TRBJ1-2 and V is TRBV18, with 11 nucleotides matching TRBD1. Germline CDR1 reads KGHSH; CDR2 reads LQKENI. With 6 bases clipped from V and 3 bases from J, the junction kept 6 bases outside the gene matches. The CDR3 contains 15 residues. DNA of the CDR3: TGTGCCAGCTCGCGCGGGACAGGGGGGGACTATGGCTACACCTTC. Its translation: CASSRGTGGDYGYTF.

The CDR3 is CASSPLGRGNTEAFF. CDR3 nucleotide sequence: TGTGCCAGCAGTCCCCTCGGGCGGGGAAACACTGAAGCTTTCTTT. The J gene is TRBJ1-1, the V gene TRBV6-5; the D is unclear. V was clipped by 5 bases and J by 2 bases, with 15 bases between them. From germline, CDR1 is MNHEY and CDR2 SVGAGI. This CDR3 has 15 residues.

The rearrangement joins TRBV3-1 (or the pseudogene TRBV3-2) to TRBJ2-7, with D tentatively TRBD2 (6 bases). The CDR3 has 13 amino acids. Germline-derived CDR1 and CDR2 are LGHDT and YNNKEL (reference sequence). The V and J ends lost 2 bases and 5 bases respectively, with 10 bases between them. CDR3 protein: CASSQLWEDEQYF. As DNA, the CDR3 is TGTGCCAGCAGCCAATTATGGGAGGACGAGCAGTACTTC.

V is TRBV10-1 and J is TRBJ2-3; D perhaps matches TRBD2 (6 bases). Trimming took off 1 base at V and 3 bases at J, with 11 bases between the two ends. CDR1 WNHNN and CDR2 SYGVQD come from the germline V gene (reference sequence). This CDR3 region has 15 residues. The CDR3: CASSEFGGATDTQYF. DNA for the CDR3: TGCGCCAGCAGTGAGTTCGGGGGAGCGACAGATACGCAGTATTTT.

The V and J genes are TRBV30 and TRBJ2-7, with 8 bases that match TRBD2. The CDR3 is 16 residues long. J gave up 7 bases and V 3 bases, and 17 bases lay outside the gene matches. The germline CDR1 and CDR2 sequences are GTSNPN and SVGIG (reference sequence). Here the CDR3 reads CAWRIRRLAGTSEQYF. In DNA form, the CDR3 reads TGTGCCTGGAGAATTAGGCGCTTAGCGGGAACCTCTGAGCAGTACTTC.